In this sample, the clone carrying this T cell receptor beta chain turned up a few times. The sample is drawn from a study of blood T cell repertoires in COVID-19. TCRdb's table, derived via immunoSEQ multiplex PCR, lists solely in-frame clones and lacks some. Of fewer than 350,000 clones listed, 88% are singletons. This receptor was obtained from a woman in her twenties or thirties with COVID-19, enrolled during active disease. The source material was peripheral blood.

CDR3 loop: CASRQPPGEAFF. The CDR3 region has the DNA TGTGCCAGCAGGCAGCCCCCCGGGGAGGCTTTCTTT. J is TRBJ1-1 and V is TRBV27; D uncertain. Trimming removed 6 bases from V and 11 bases from J, with 16 bases in between. Germline values: CDR1 MNHEY, CDR2 SMNVEV (reference sequence). This CDR3 is built from 12 residues.